A selection of T cell receptor beta chains follows, all from one sample in a study of cytomegalovirus exposure and HLA in healthy donors. The table came from immunoSEQ multiplex PCR; TCRdb's copy has only in-frame clones and leaves some out. The repertoire holds approximately 130,000 clones, with less than 90% as singletons. The source material was PBMCs. The receptors were gathered from a man between 35 and 55 years old in good health and CMV-seronegative. Each CDR3 is given with its conserved first and last residue. A D gene is named only where the DNA matches it firmly. For some rows the clone size is stated as once, few or many, or as a class when expanded; others skip it.

clone_size j_call d_call v_call cdr3_nt cdr3_aa
NA TRBJ1-1 TRBD1 TRBV30 TGTGCCTGGAGTAGGTACCGGGACAGGGGGAGAGGAGCTTTCTTT CAWSRYRDRGRGAFF
NA TRBJ2-5 TRBD1 TRBV29-1 TGCAGCGTTGAAACCCCGACAGGGGGCTCGGAGACCCAGTACTTC CSVETPTGGSETQYF
NA TRBJ2-1 TRBD2 TRBV10-3 TGTGCCATCAGTGAGTCGCCGACTAGCGGGACAGGTGAGCAGTTCTTC CAISESPTSGTGEQFF
NA TRBJ2-7 TRBD1 TRBV7-6 TGTGCCAGCAGCTCGCTCCGGGACAGGAGAGGCTACGAGCAGTACTTC CASSSLRDRRGYEQYF
NA TRBJ2-3 NA TRBV7-9 TGTGCCAGCAGCTTCCACGGGACTCTTAACACAGATACGCAGTATTTT CASSFHGTLNTDTQYF
once TRBJ2-7 TRBD2 TRBV27 TGTGCCAGCAGTTTTGTTAGCGGGAGACTCGGCGAGCAGTACTTC CASSFVSGRLGEQYF
NA TRBJ2-7 TRBD2 TRBV13 TGTGCCAGCAGCGGGGGGGGGTCCTACGAGCAGTACTTC CASSGGGSYEQYF
once TRBJ2-1 TRBD2 TRBV27 TGTGCCAGCAGATTGTCCTCGGGACTAGCGGGGCACAATGAGCAGTTCTTC CASRLSSGLAGHNEQFF
NA TRBJ1-5 NA TRBV6-6 TGTGCCAGCAGCCTCACAGGGATGTACGATCAGCCCCAGCATTTT CASSLTGMYDQPQHF
NA TRBJ2-3 TRBD1 TRBV7-2 TGTGCCAGCAGCTTGAACCCGGGACAGGGGGTCGCAGATACGCAGTATTTT CASSLNPGQGVADTQYF
NA TRBJ2-7 TRBD2 TRBV27 TGTGCCAGCAGCACTAGCGGAGAGGGCTCCTACGAGCAGTACTTC CASSTSGEGSYEQYF
few TRBJ1-1 TRBD1 TRBV19 TGTGCCAGTAGTATACGGGACAGGGCCCGCAACACTGAAGCTTTCTTT CASSIRDRARNTEAFF
NA TRBJ2-1 TRBD1 TRBV6-4 TGTGCCAGCAGTGACTCGACAGGGGGCTACAATGAGCAGTTCTTC CASSDSTGGYNEQFF
NA TRBJ1-1 NA TRBV20-1 TGCAGTGCTAGAGATTACAAGGAAGCTTTCTTT CSARDYKEAFF
NA TRBJ2-7 NA TRBV27 TGTGCCAGCAGTTACGACAGCGCCTACGAGCAGTACTTC CASSYDSAYEQYF
NA TRBJ2-7 NA TRBV5-4 TGTGCCAGCAGCCCTCGGCTAGGCACCCGGGACGAGCAGTACTTC CASSPRLGTRDEQYF
NA TRBJ2-4 TRBD2 TRBV5-8 TGTGCCAGCAGCTTAGGGACTAGCGAATCAAACATTCAGTACTTC CASSLGTSESNIQYF
NA TRBJ2-1 NA TRBV7-9 TGTGCCAGCAGCACAACCCACCTGGATGAGCAGTTCTTC CASSTTHLDEQFF
NA TRBJ2-2 NA TRBV12-5 TGTGCTAGTGGTTTGGACTCAAAACAGCAGATGTCGAACACCGGGGAGCTGTTTTTT CASGLDSKQQMSNTGELFF
NA TRBJ2-5 NA TRBV5-4 TGTGCCAGCAGCTTGGGAGGGGGAGAGACCCAGTACTTC CASSLGGGETQYF
NA TRBJ1-3 NA TRBV29-1 TGCAGCGTGACAGGTTCCGTCGAAACTGGAAACACCATATATTTT CSVTGSVETGNTIYF
few TRBJ2-7 NA TRBV25-1 TGTGCCAGCAGTGAAGGGTGGGAGAGCTCCTACGAGCAGTACTTC CASSEGWESSYEQYF
NA TRBJ2-3 TRBD1 TRBV10-3 TGTGCCATCAGGACCGGGACAGGGGTTAGAACAGATACGCAGTATTTT CAIRTGTGVRTDTQYF
once TRBJ2-3 TRBD2 TRBV2 TGTGCCAGCAGACTAGAGGGACTAGCGGTACCAGATACGCAGTATTTT CASRLEGLAVPDTQYF
NA TRBJ2-3 TRBD2 TRBV5-8 TGTGCCAGCAGCTTGGGACTAGCGGGAGAGACAGATACGCAGTATTTT CASSLGLAGETDTQYF
NA TRBJ2-2 TRBD2 TRBV10-1 TGCGCCCACTCCCCGGGGGGGGCGAACACCGGGGAGCTGTTTTTT CAHSPGGANTGELFF
once TRBJ2-2 NA TRBV30 TGTGCCTGGAGTGTTTCAGGGTCCGGGGAGCTGTTTTTT CAWSVSGSGELFF
once TRBJ1-6 NA TRBV7-6 TGTGCCAGCAGCTTACGGCAGGGGTCTAATTCACCCCTCCACTTT CASSLRQGSNSPLHF
NA TRBJ2-1 TRBD2 TRBV29-1 TGCAGCGTTAGCGGGAGGGCGAATGAGCAGTTCTTC CSVSGRANEQFF
NA TRBJ2-7 TRBD2 TRBV4-3 TGCGCCAGCAGCCGAACTAGCGGCGCCGACTACGAGCAGTACTTC CASSRTSGADYEQYF
NA TRBJ1-1 TRBD1 TRBV7-9 TGTTCCAGCAGCTTCCGACAGGGGGACACTGAAGCTTTCTTT CSSSFRQGDTEAFF